This TCR beta chain was found in a study of blood T cell repertoires in COVID-19. CDR3 length: 14 amino acids. Germline V gene sequence: CDR1 MNHEY, CDR2 SVGAGI. After removal of 6 bases from V and 2 bases from J, the junction contained 6 bases not matched to a gene. In the original analysis: Estimation of nucleated cell counts was performed using reference gene primer amplification. The method was immunoSEQ multiplex PCR; TCRdb's version includes in-frame clones alone and lacks a portion of them. For V, J and clone size, that table is used; D and trimming come from the DNA. The sample yields around 280,000 clones, roughly 87% seen once.

Material: peripheral blood. The source of this sequence is a woman aged 45-59 years who had recovered from COVID-19. The chain couples TRBV6-5 to TRBJ1-1; TRBD1 matches 7 bases. CDR3 sequence: CASSVRTGNTEAFF. In DNA form, the CDR3 reads TGTGCCAGCAGCGTAAGGACAGGTAACACTGAAGCTTTCTTT.